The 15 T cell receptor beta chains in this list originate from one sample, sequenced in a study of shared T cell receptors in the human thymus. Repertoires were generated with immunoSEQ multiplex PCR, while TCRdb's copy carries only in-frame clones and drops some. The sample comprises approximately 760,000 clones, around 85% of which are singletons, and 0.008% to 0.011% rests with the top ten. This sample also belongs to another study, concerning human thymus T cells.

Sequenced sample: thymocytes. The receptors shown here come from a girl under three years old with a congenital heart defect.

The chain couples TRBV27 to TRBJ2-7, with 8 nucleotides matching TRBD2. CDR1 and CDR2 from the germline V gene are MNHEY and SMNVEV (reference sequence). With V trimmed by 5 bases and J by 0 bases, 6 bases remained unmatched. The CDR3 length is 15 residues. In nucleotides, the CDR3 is TGTGCCAGCAGTCAACGGACTAGCCCCTCCTACGAGCAGTACTTC. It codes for CASSQRTSPSYEQYF.

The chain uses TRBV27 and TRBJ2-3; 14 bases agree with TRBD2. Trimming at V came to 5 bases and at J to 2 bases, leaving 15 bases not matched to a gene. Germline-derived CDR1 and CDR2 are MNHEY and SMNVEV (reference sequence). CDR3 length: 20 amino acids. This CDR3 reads CASSPLLPGLAGATTDTQYF. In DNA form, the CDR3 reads TGTGCCAGCAGTCCATTACTTCCGGGACTAGCGGGGGCGACCACAGATACGCAGTATTTT.

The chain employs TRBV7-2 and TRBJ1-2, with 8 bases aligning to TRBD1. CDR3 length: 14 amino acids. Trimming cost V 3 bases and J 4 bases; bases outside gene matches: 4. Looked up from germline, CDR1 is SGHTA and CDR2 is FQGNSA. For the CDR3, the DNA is TGTGCCAGCAGCTTCGGACAGGGTGGCTATGGCTACACCTTC. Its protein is CASSFGQGGYGYTF.

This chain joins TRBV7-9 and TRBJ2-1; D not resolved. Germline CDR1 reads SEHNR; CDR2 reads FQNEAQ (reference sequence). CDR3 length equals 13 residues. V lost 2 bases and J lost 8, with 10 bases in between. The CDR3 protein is CASSLFVRDEQFF. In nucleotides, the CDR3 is TGTGCCAGCAGCTTATTCGTTCGCGATGAGCAGTTCTTC.

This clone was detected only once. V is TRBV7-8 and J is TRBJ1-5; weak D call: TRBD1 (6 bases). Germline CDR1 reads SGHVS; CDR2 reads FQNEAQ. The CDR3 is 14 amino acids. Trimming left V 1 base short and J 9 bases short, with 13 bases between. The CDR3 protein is CASSLGFDRTPQHF. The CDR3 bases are TGTGCCAGCAGCTTAGGGTTCGACAGGACGCCCCAGCATTTT.

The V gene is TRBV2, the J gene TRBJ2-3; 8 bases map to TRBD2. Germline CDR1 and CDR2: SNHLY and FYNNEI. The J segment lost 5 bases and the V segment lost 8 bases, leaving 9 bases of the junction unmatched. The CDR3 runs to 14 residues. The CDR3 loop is CASGTGGRIDTQYF. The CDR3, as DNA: TGTGCCAGCGGGACGGGGGGGCGGATAGATACGCAGTATTTT.

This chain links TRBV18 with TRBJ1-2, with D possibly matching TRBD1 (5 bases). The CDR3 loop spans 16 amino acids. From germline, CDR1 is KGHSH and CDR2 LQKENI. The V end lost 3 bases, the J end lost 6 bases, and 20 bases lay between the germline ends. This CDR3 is CASSPPRGNGEDGYTF. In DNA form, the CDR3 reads TGTGCCAGCTCACCCCCTCGGGGGAACGGCGAAGATGGCTACACCTTC.

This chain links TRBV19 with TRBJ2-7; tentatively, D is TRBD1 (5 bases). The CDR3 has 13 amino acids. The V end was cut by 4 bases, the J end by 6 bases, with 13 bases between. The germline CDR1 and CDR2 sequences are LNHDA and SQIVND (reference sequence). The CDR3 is CASSNGPGCEQYF. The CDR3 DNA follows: TGTGCCAGTAGTAATGGTCCAGGGTGCGAGCAGTACTTC.

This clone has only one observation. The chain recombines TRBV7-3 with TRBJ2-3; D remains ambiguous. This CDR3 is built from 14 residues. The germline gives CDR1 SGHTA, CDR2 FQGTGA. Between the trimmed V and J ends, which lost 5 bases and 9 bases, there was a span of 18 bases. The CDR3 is CASSPIPSSRTQYF. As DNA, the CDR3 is TGTGCCAGCAGCCCAATACCTAGTAGTCGGACGCAGTATTTT.

For the CDR3, the DNA is TGTGCCAGCAATCTTCGGGGACAGGGGCAAGAGACCCAGTACTTC. This encodes CASNLRGQGQETQYF. The rearrangement uses TRBV27 and TRBJ2-5; 10 nucleotides line up with TRBD1. Germline CDR1 and CDR2: MNHEY and SMNVEV (reference sequence). Trimming at V came to 7 bases and at J to 2 bases, leaving 7 bases not matched to a gene. This CDR3 is 15 amino acids long.

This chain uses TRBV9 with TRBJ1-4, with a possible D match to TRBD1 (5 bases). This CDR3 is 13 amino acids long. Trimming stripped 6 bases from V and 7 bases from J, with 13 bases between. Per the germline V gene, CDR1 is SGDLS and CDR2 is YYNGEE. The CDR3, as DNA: TGTGCCAGCACAGGGTTGGGTAGTGAAAAACTGTTTTTT. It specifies CASTGLGSEKLFF. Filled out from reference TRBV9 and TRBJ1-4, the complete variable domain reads DSGVTQTPKHLITATGQRVTLRCSPRSGDLSVYWYQQSLDQGLQFLIQYYNGEERAKGNILERFSAQQFPDLHSELNLSSLELGDSALYFCASTGLGSEKLFFGSGTQLSVL.

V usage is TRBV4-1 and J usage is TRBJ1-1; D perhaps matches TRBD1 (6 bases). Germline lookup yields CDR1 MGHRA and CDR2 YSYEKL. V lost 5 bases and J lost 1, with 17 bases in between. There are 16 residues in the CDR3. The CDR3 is CASSNPYQGSNTEAFF. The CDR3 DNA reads TGCGCCAGCAGCAACCCTTACCAGGGGTCGAACACTGAAGCTTTCTTT.

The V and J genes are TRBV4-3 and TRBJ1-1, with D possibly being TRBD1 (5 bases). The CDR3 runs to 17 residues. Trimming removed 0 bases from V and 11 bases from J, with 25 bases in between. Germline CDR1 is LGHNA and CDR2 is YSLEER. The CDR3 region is CASSQDRWVTVQGGAFF. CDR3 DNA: TGCGCCAGCAGCCAAGATCGTTGGGTGACAGTTCAGGGCGGCGCTTTCTTT.

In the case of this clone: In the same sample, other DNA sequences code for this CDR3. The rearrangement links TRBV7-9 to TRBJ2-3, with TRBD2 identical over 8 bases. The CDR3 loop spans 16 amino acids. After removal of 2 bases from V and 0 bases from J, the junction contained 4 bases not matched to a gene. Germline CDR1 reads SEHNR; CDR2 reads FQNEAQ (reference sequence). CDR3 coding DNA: TGTGCCAGCAGCTTAACGCTAGCGGGTAGCACAGATACGCAGTATTTT. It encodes CASSLTLAGSTDTQYF.

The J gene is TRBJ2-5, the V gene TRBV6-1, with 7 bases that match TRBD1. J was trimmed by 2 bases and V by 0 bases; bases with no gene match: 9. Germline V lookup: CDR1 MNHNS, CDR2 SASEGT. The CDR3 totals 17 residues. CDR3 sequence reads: CASSEALTTGDQETQYF. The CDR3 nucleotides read TGTGCCAGCAGTGAAGCCCTCACAACAGGGGATCAAGAGACCCAGTACTTC.